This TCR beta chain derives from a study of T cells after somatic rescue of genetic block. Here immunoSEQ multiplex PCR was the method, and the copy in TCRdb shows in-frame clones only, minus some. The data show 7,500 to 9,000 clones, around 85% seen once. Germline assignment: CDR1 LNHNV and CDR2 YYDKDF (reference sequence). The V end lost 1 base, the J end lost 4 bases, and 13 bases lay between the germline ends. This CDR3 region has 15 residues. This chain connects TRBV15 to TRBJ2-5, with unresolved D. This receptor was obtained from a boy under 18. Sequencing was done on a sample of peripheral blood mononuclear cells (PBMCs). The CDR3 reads CATSRGSQPIETQYF. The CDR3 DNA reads TGTGCCACCAGCAGAGGGTCTCAGCCGATAGAGACCCAGTACTTC.